The 8 T cell receptor beta chains given below trace back to one sample, sequenced in a study of cytomegalovirus exposure and HLA in healthy donors. PCR employed 60 Vbeta and 13 Jbeta primers. TCRdb's copy holds only in-frame clones and misses some; the assay was immunoSEQ multiplex PCR. The sample comprises approximately 210,000 clones, around 80% of which are singletons, and 6% rests with the top ten. The sample comprised PBMCs. These receptors were taken from a man aged 40-49 years in good health and CMV-seropositive.

The CDR3 nucleotides read TGTGCCAGCAGGGCCCTAGCGGGACCCTACTACGAGCAGTACTTC. This gives the protein CASRALAGPYYEQYF. V gene TRBV2 combines with J gene TRBJ2-7; 9 bases match TRBD2. J was trimmed by 3 bases and V by 6 bases; bases with no gene match: 9. The CDR3 extends over 15 amino acids. Germline CDR1 reads SNHLY; CDR2 reads FYNNEI.

This chain connects TRBV6-5 to TRBJ1-2; a weak D match, TRBD1 (6 bases). Looked up from germline, CDR1 is MNHEY and CDR2 is SVGAGI. Trimming left V 8 bases short and J 1 base short, with 11 bases between. The CDR3 is made up of 13 amino acids. CDR3 in amino acids: CASAEDSNYGYTF. The CDR3 region has the DNA TGTGCCAGCGCCGAGGACAGTAACTATGGCTACACCTTC.

The chain uses TRBV11-2 and TRBJ2-5, with 8 nucleotides matching TRBD2. The trim removed 1 base at V and 4 bases at J, leaving 2 bases unmatched. Germline V lookup: CDR1 SGHAT, CDR2 FQNNGV. The CDR3 has 14 residues. CDR3 coding DNA: TGTGCCAGCAGCTTAGCCCTAGCGGGAGAGACCCAGTACTTC. Protein sequence: CASSLALAGETQYF.

This clone was seen only once. The rearrangement joins TRBV14 to TRBJ2-1; 11 bases map to TRBD2. Germline-derived CDR1 and CDR2 are SGHDN and FVKESK. V lost 4 bases and J lost 7; bases outside the gene matches: 9. The CDR3 contains 16 residues. CDR3 region: CASSPGLAGGWNEQFF. CDR3 coding DNA: TGTGCCAGCAGCCCCGGCCTAGCGGGAGGATGGAATGAGCAGTTCTTC.

Only one count was recorded for this clone. This rearrangement joins TRBV7-6 to TRBJ1-4; 9 positions match TRBD1. After removal of 4 bases from V and 8 bases from J, the junction contained 17 bases not matched to a gene. From germline, CDR1 is SGHVS and CDR2 FNYEAQ. This CDR3 is 18 amino acids long. The CDR3 sequence is CASSSQFITGGGQEKLFF. CDR3 bases: TGTGCCAGCAGCTCTCAATTTATTACAGGGGGCGGCCAAGAAAAACTGTTTTTT.

The rearrangement links TRBV21-1 to TRBJ2-1; TRBD2, as called in the table, went unchecked against the DNA. TRBV21-1 is a pseudogene segment. The CDR3 is 21 amino acids. The CDR3, as DNA: TGTGCCACCTTATCCATCTTCCATTGCTCCGGGACTAGCGGGCGGGCCTCTGAGCAGTTCTTC. It specifies CATLSIFHCSGTSGRASEQFF.

The chain combines TRBV5-6 with TRBJ2-3, with 8 bases lining up with TRBD1. Unmatched junction bases numbered 7, after V lost 0 bases and J lost 1 base. The CDR3 runs 17 residues. CDR1 is SGHDT, CDR2 YYEEEE, per germline. This chain's CDR3 is CASSLDQGARGTDTQYF. The CDR3 coding sequence is TGTGCCAGCAGCTTGGACCAGGGGGCGCGGGGCACAGATACGCAGTATTTT.

This clone was seen a few times. This chain links TRBV7-9 with TRBJ2-1; TRBD2 aligns across 8 bases. This CDR3 spans 15 amino acids. CDR1 is SEHNR and CDR2 is FQNEAQ in the germline V gene (reference sequence). Trimming at V came to 4 bases and at J to 7 bases, leaving 9 bases not matched to a gene. Written as DNA, the CDR3 is TGTGCCAGCAGCTCTACATTAGCGGGAATGAATGAGCAGTTCTTC. It translates to CASSSTLAGMNEQFF.